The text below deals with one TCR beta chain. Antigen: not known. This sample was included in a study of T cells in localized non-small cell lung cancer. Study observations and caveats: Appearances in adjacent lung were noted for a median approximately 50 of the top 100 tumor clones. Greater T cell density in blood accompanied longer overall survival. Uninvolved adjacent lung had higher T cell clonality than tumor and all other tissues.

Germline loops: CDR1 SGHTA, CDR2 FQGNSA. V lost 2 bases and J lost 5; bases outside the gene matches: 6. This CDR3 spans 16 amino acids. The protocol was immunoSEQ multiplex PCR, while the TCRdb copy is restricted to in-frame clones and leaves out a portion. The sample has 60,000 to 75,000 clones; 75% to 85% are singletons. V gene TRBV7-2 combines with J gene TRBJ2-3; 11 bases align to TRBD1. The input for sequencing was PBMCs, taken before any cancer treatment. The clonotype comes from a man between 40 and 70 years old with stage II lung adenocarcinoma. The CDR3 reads CASSLRTGGGGDTQYF. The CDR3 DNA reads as TGTGCCAGCAGCTTAAGGACAGGGGGCGGCGGAGATACGCAGTATTTT.